Presented here are 28 T cell receptor beta chains from one specimen sequenced in a study of T-cell reconstitution after alpha-beta-depleted transplantation in children. The library targeted TCRbeta and was prepared with unique molecular identifiers. TCRdb analysed the PCR reads with MiXCR anew, one entry per CDR3 protein. The sample carries roughly 500,000 distinct CDR3 sequences, around 19% recorded once. Sequences were derived from PBMCs from the stem cell graft donor, sampled from the stem cell graft. These receptors were obtained from a human donor who donated a stem cell graft to a child with acute lymphoblastic leukemia.

The V gene is TRBV5-1, the J gene TRBJ2-1; tentative D call: TRBD2 (6 bases). Between the trimmed V and J ends, which lost 3 bases and 0 bases, there was a span of 25 bases. The germline CDR1 and CDR2 sequences are SGHRS and YFSETQ. The CDR3 spans 20 residues. CDR3 protein: CASSSQRDRSGEGSYNEQFF. CDR3 coding DNA: TGCGCCAGCAGCTCCCAGAGAGACCGTAGCGGAGAGGGCTCCTACAATGAGCAGTTCTTC. The full variable domain, in which reference TRBV5-1 and TRBJ2-1 provide the parts outside the CDR3, is KAGVTQTPRYLIKTRGQQVTLSCSPISGHRSVSWYQQTPGQGLQFLFEYFSETQRNKGNFPGRFSGRQFSNSRSEMNVSTLELGDSALYLCASSSQRDRSGEGSYNEQFFGPGTRLTVL.

This clonotype was detected a few times. The chain carries TRBV2 and TRBJ2-1, with TRBD2 identical over 8 bases. Germline trimming cut 9 bases from V and 0 bases from J; bases unmatched to any gene: 4. Germline lookup yields CDR1 SNHLY and CDR2 FYNNEI. The CDR3 runs to 14 residues. CDR3 protein: CARERGSSYNEQFF. The CDR3 DNA follows: TGTGCCAGGGAGCGGGGGAGCTCCTACAATGAGCAGTTCTTC.

This clonotype has just a few counts. V and J are TRBV4-1 and TRBJ2-7, with 10 bases that match TRBD2. J gave up 4 bases and V 4 bases, and 13 bases lay outside the gene matches. The CDR3 contains 17 residues. Germline CDR1 is MGHRA and CDR2 is YSYEKL. CDR3 loop: CASSRVPSGSVWYEQYF. The CDR3 nucleotides are TGCGCCAGCAGCCGCGTCCCTAGCGGGAGTGTCTGGTACGAGCAGTACTTC.

This clonotype was observed a single time. The CDR3 coding sequence is TGTGCCAGCAGCTTGGAGACTAGCGGGTTCCTTTACAATGAGCAGTTCTTC. Translated, it gives CASSLETSGFLYNEQFF. V gene TRBV5-6 combines with J gene TRBJ2-1; 10 positions agree with TRBD2. The V gene end was trimmed by 0 bases and the J gene end by 4 bases; junction bases not matched to a gene: 7. The CDR3 has 17 amino acids. Germline values: CDR1 SGHDT, CDR2 YYEEEE.

The J gene is TRBJ2-6, the V gene TRBV5-1, with 11 positions matching TRBD1. Germline CDR1 is SGHRS and CDR2 is YFSETQ. The CDR3 length is 19 residues. The V gene end was trimmed by 4 bases and the J gene end by 4 bases; junction bases not matched to a gene: 13. The CDR3 bases are TGCGCCAGCAGCCCGCGGGACAGGGGGTTGTCTTCAGGGGCCAACGTCCTGACTTTC. Its protein product is CASSPRDRGLSSGANVLTF.

This clonotype has just a few counts. This chain joins TRBV7-9 and TRBJ2-2; unclear D gene. The V end was cut by 1 base, the J end by 4 bases, with 7 bases between. CDR1 is SEHNR and CDR2 is FQNEAQ in the germline V gene (reference sequence). This CDR3 is 14 amino acids long. The CDR3 nucleotides read TGTGCCAGCAGCTTAGAGGTCATCACCGGGGAGCTGTTTTTT. Protein: CASSLEVITGELFF.

This clonotype was picked up a small number of times. The rearrangement joins TRBV27 to TRBJ2-7; either TRBD1 or TRBD2 may supply D (5 bases each). This CDR3 region has 14 residues. Trimming pared 5 bases from V and 6 bases from J, leaving 17 bases between. Germline values: CDR1 MNHEY, CDR2 SMNVEV (reference sequence). The CDR3 protein is CASSLRGALSEQYF. CDR3 in DNA: TGTGCCAGCAGTCTTAGAGGGGCCTTGTCCGAGCAGTACTTC.

The genes are TRBV2 and TRBJ2-7; 8 nucleotides line up with TRBD2. The CDR3 sequence is 16 residues long. V was clipped by 6 bases and J by 2 bases; unmatched bases: 12. The V gene's germline CDR1 is SNHLY and CDR2 FYNNEI. The CDR3 loop reads CASSTLPTSAPYEQYF. The CDR3 coding sequence is TGTGCCAGCAGCACCCTACCGACTAGCGCGCCCTACGAGCAGTACTTC.

A few counts support this clonotype. This chain links TRBV7-3 with TRBJ2-1; perhaps TRBD2 as D (5 bases). Germline V gene data show CDR1 as SGHTA and CDR2 as FQGTGA. V dropped 2 bases and J dropped 2 bases, with 13 bases sitting between them. This CDR3 has 16 residues. The CDR3 bases are TGTGCCAGCAGCTTACTCTGGGAGAGCGCCTACAATGAGCAGTTCTTC. It specifies CASSLLWESAYNEQFF. Full variable domain (remainder filled in from reference TRBV7-3 and TRBJ2-1): GAGVSQTPSNKVTEKGKYVELRCDPISGHTALYWYRQSLGQGPEFLIYFQGTGAADDSGLPNDRFFAVRPEGSVSTLKIQRTERGDSAVYLCASSLLWESAYNEQFFGPGTRLTVL.

This chain links TRBV29-1 with TRBJ2-3; 7 nucleotides align to TRBD1. The trim removed 5 bases at V and 4 bases at J, leaving 12 bases unmatched. CDR1 is SQVTM, CDR2 ANQGSEA, per germline. The length of the CDR3 is 15 residues. The CDR3 sequence: CSVPDRDRHPDTQYF. The CDR3, as DNA: TGCAGCGTTCCGGACCGGGACAGACATCCAGATACGCAGTATTTT.

The table lists this clonotype with a few counts. The chain joins TRBV12-3 or TRBV12-4 to TRBJ2-7; 7 bases are shared with TRBD1. The length of the CDR3 is 15 residues. V was clipped by 3 bases and J by 5 bases; unmatched bases: 10. The CDR3 DNA sequence: TGTGCCAGCAGTTTCAGCCGGGACAGAAGCCACGAGCAGTACTTC. Encoded protein: CASSFSRDRSHEQYF.

This chain links TRBV4-1 with TRBJ2-3, with D hard to call. The germline gives CDR1 MGHRA, CDR2 YSYEKL. The CDR3 is 14 amino acids. Trimming stripped 1 base from V and 2 bases from J, with 7 bases between. The CDR3: CASSQVLVTDTQYF. The CDR3 DNA reads as TGCGCCAGCAGCCAAGTGCTCGTCACAGATACGCAGTATTTT.

The table lists this clonotype with a few counts. The V and J genes are TRBV9 and TRBJ2-7, with 7 nucleotides matching TRBD2. The junction had 15 bases not matched to a gene; V was cut back by 6 bases and J by 6 bases. The CDR3 sequence is 15 residues long. Germline CDR1 is SGDLS and CDR2 is YYNGEE. CDR3: CASIPPRGRIGEQYF. The CDR3 bases are TGTGCCAGCATCCCCCCTCGCGGGAGAATTGGCGAGCAGTACTTC.

The chain carries TRBV5-1 and TRBJ1-3; TRBD1 aligns across 7 bases. V lost 4 bases, J lost 2 bases, and 3 bases stayed unmatched. The CDR3 has 14 residues. Per germline, CDR1 SGHRS and CDR2 YFSETQ. CDR3 in DNA: TGCGCCAGCAGCGGCGGGACAGCTGGAAACACCATATATTTT. Its translation is CASSGGTAGNTIYF.

This rearrangement joins TRBV27 to TRBJ1-4; D call uncertain. Trimming took 2 bases from V and 7 from J, leaving 11 bases between them. The CDR3 extends over 14 amino acids. Germline loops: CDR1 MNHEY, CDR2 SMNVEV (reference sequence). CDR3 loop: CASSLMSPGEKLFF. Written as DNA, the CDR3 is TGTGCCAGCAGTTTAATGAGCCCAGGTGAAAAACTGTTTTTT.

This clonotype was observed a handful of times. The chain recombines TRBV20-1 with TRBJ1-6, with D hard to call. Germline lookup yields CDR1 DFQATT and CDR2 SNEGSKA (reference sequence). The V gene lost 3 bases and the J gene lost 6 bases, with 9 bases spanning the gap. CDR3 size: 13 residues. CDR3 sequence (DNA): TGCAGTGCTAGTAGGCAGTCTAATTCACCCCTCCACTTT. It encodes CSASRQSNSPLHF.

This clonotype was counted a few times. The J gene is TRBJ2-5, the V gene TRBV15, with 7 bases that match TRBD1. The junction had 10 bases not matched to a gene; V was cut back by 4 bases and J by 2 bases. Per the germline V gene, CDR1 is LNHNV and CDR2 is YYDKDF (reference sequence). CDR3 length equals 16 residues. CDR3 loop: CATSISRDRIQETQYF. The CDR3 DNA follows: TGTGCCACCAGCATTTCCCGGGACAGAATACAAGAGACCCAGTACTTC.

This clonotype was observed a few times. V usage is TRBV7-3 and J usage is TRBJ2-3; D possibly uses TRBD1 or TRBD2 (6 bases each). The CDR3 runs 14 residues. V was clipped by 5 bases and J by 2 bases, with 11 bases between them. In germline, CDR1 is SGHTA, CDR2 FQGTGA. As DNA, the CDR3 is TGTGCCAGCAGCGGGACGGGGGCCACAGATACGCAGTATTTT. The encoded protein is CASSGTGATDTQYF. The whole variable domain, remainder taken from reference TRBV7-3 and TRBJ2-3, is GAGVSQTPSNKVTEKGKYVELRCDPISGHTALYWYRQSLGQGPEFLIYFQGTGAADDSGLPNDRFFAVRPEGSVSTLKIQRTERGDSAVYLCASSGTGATDTQYFGPGTRLTVL.

CDR3 loop: CALPGVPGEKLFF. CDR3 coding DNA: TGTGCCCTTCCAGGGGTTCCGGGTGAAAAACTGTTTTTT. V and J are TRBV7-9 and TRBJ1-4; tentatively, D is TRBD1 (6 bases). Germline V lookup: CDR1 SEHNR, CDR2 FQNEAQ (reference sequence). The CDR3 has 13 amino acids. V lost 11 bases and J lost 7, with 17 bases in between.

The chain combines TRBV24-1 with TRBJ2-5; 9 nucleotides match TRBD1. The ends lost 3 bases at V and 7 bases at J; junction bases unmatched: 8. The CDR3 totals 15 residues. Germline assignment: CDR1 KGHDR and CDR2 SFDVKD. Here the CDR3 reads CATSDPQGATSTQYF. The CDR3 bases are TGTGCCACCAGTGATCCACAGGGGGCCACCTCGACCCAGTACTTC.

This clonotype has only a few counts. This chain joins TRBV12-3 or TRBV12-4 and TRBJ1-3; D unclear. This CDR3 spans 13 amino acids. V lost 0 bases to trimming and J lost 2 bases, with 2 bases between them. The CDR3 reads CASSLAAGNTIYF. In nucleotides, the CDR3 is TGTGCCAGCAGTTTAGCGGCTGGAAACACCATATATTTT.

The V call is TRBV5-1, the J call TRBJ1-5, with D uncertain. Germline values: CDR1 SGHRS, CDR2 YFSETQ. CDR3 size: 15 residues. The V gene lost 0 bases and the J gene lost 3 bases, with 10 bases spanning the gap. The CDR3 sequence is CASSLGVPYNQPQHF. The CDR3 DNA reads TGCGCCAGCAGCTTGGGAGTTCCATACAATCAGCCCCAGCATTTT.

This clonotype occurred a few times. The CDR3, as DNA: TGTGCCAGCCAGTTCGTGGCCACCTCGGGGGAGACCCAGTACTTC. Protein sequence: CASQFVATSGETQYF. This sequence joins TRBV6-2 or TRBV6-3 and TRBJ2-5; D is perhaps TRBD2 (5 bases). V lost 8 bases and J 5 bases, leaving 21 bases between the germline ends. The CDR3 length is 15 residues. Germline V gene data show CDR1 as MNHEY and CDR2 as SVGEGT.

The chain uses TRBV15 and TRBJ2-1; D perhaps matches TRBD2 (5 bases). CDR3 size: 15 residues. V gave up 0 bases and J gave up 6 bases, with 12 bases separating them. The germline V gene encodes CDR1 LNHNV and CDR2 YYDKDF (reference sequence). The CDR3 protein is CATSREVTTFNEQFF. CDR3 coding DNA: TGTGCCACCAGCAGAGAAGTGACTACTTTCAATGAGCAGTTCTTC.

In this sample, this clonotype turned up a few times. This sequence joins TRBV25-1 and TRBJ1-1, with a tentative D call TRBD1 (6 bases). Germline V gene sequence: CDR1 MGHDK, CDR2 SYGVNS. The CDR3 is made up of 14 amino acids. Deletions cut 6 bases from V and 1 base from J, with 12 bases between. The CDR3 DNA follows: TGTGCCAGCAGGTTCGGGACACAGAACACTGAAGCTTTCTTT. Protein: CASRFGTQNTEAFF. Drawing the rest from reference TRBV25-1 and TRBJ1-1, the complete variable domain is EADIYQTPRYLVIGTGKKITLECSQTMGHDKMYWYQQDPGMELHLIHYSYGVNSTEKGDLSSESTVSRIRTEHFPLTLESARPSHTSQYLCASRFGTQNTEAFFGQGTRLTVV.

The V call is TRBV7-2, the J call TRBJ2-1; 12 bases align to TRBD2. With 3 bases clipped from V and 5 bases from J, the junction kept 2 bases outside the gene matches. The V gene's germline CDR1 is SGHTA and CDR2 FQGNSA. This CDR3 has 15 amino acids. The CDR3 sequence: CASSFLAGGHNEQFF. The CDR3 DNA reads as TGTGCCAGCAGCTTCCTAGCGGGAGGGCACAATGAGCAGTTCTTC.

This chain links TRBV6-2 or TRBV6-3 with TRBJ1-1; D perhaps matches TRBD1 (5 bases). Trimming stripped 0 bases from V and 0 bases from J, with 11 bases between. Per the germline V gene, CDR1 is MNHEY and CDR2 is SVGEGT. The CDR3 sequence is 16 residues long. CDR3 DNA sequence: TGTGCCAGCAGTTACTCGCAGACAGCTATGAACACTGAAGCTTTCTTT. Residues: CASSYSQTAMNTEAFF.

The chain has TRBV7-2 and TRBJ2-4, with D perhaps matching TRBD1 or TRBD2 (6 bases each). V shed 5 bases and J shed 1 base, with 18 bases lying between them. The length of the CDR3 is 17 residues. Germline V lookup: CDR1 SGHTA, CDR2 FQGNSA. DNA of the CDR3: TGTGCCAGCAGCCCCCGGGAGTGGGGGGCGGCCAAAAACATTCAGTACTTC. This codes for CASSPREWGAAKNIQYF.